This T cell receptor (beta chain) was recorded in a study of post-analysis software for immune sequencing data. Study results and limitations: Strong co-clustering by F measure linked samples that shared a preparation batch. Patients carried roughly five TRBV segments more frequently than controls did, and TRBV5-6, TRBV5-1 and TRBV20-1 were among them.

TCR beta libraries were prepared from cDNA with unique molecular identifiers. TCRdb re-called the PCR reads with MiXCR, one entry per CDR3 protein. The sample shows hundreds of thousands of distinct CDR3 sequences, 55% to 70% of them seen only once. The table lists this clonotype with a few counts. What it binds is not known. V lost 0 bases and J 6 bases, leaving 12 bases between the germline ends. The CDR3 extends over 14 amino acids. Sample: blood. This chain connects TRBV12-3 or TRBV12-4 to TRBJ2-7; D gene uncertain. This TCR derives from a girl aged 2 to 10 with multiple sclerosis. The CDR3 bases are TGTGCCAGCAGTTTAGCTGCAGGCTTCTCCGAGCAGTACTTC. This translates into CASSLAAGFSEQYF.